This T cell receptor (beta chain) was recovered during a study of shared clonotypes between healthy human individuals (dated by TCRdb to 2018 to 2020). About the investigation overall: A few men and a couple of women, aged 18 to 49 years, made up the cohort. To increase sequencing depth and limit assay-specific biases, different laboratories used diverse techniques to prepare libraries and sequence TCR repertoires. For each donor, three plates each were used for CD4 naive and CD4 memory, two plates were used for CD8 naive, and one plate was used for CD8 memory. Leukapheresis yielded between about 0.85 and 9.5 billion PBMCs per donor. Blood TCR repertoires of about 5 healthy adults were deeply sequenced to estimate repertoire size and the extent of clonotype sharing between individuals. Overall study outcomes, separate from this receptor: Naive subsets generally had larger estimated clonotype richness than memory subsets. Only blood was sampled, and tissue TCR repertoires likely differ from those in blood. Rarefaction of sorted-subset datasets indicated incomplete sequencing despite the large sequencing depth. Sharing across a handful of donors was observed for approximately 5% of naive CD4, over 3% of naive CD8, roughly 2.3% of memory CD4, and roughly 0.4% of memory CD8 clonotypes. Compared with non-shared clonotypes, clonotypes shared by all four sorted-subset donors had higher generation probabilities. Because the study included only a small number of donors, the genetic and exposure-history diversity represented was limited. Pairwise subsampling indicated that sequencing depth was expected to affect the degree of clonotype sharing among donors.

Donors were healthy HIV-negative adults with no recently reported acute infections or vaccinations. All donors were Caucasian adults living in Nashville, Tennessee, USA. Magnetic negative selection was used to enrich CD4+ T cells, after which naive cells were positively selected on CD45RA and the negative fraction became the memory subset. After blood collection by leukapheresis, PBMCs were isolated using Ficoll-Histopaque density gradient centrifugation and then cryopreserved in the vapor phase of liquid nitrogen. Purity and quantity of every magnetically sorted T cell population were checked by analytical flow cytometry. Genomic DNA was isolated from every sorted fraction and measured by UV absorbance on a Nanodrop 2000c. Including the terminal cysteine and phenylalanine, the CDR3 comprises 15 residues. Only the CDR3 portion is preserved as DNA: 45 bases, with reading frame beginning at the first base. The germline V gene sets CDR1 to SGHRS and CDR2 to YFSETQ. Trimming at the junction amounts to 3 bases on V and 1 base on J, and the germline ends lie 13 bases apart.

Using the deep immunoSEQ assay, multiplex PCR amplified TCR CDR3 regions from genomic DNA. Extracted genomic DNA from each cell subset was distributed evenly across all wells of several immunoSEQ 96-well plates, and each plate was treated as a replicate. For sorted subsets, 150 to 250 ng of genomic DNA, equivalent to some 33,000 T cell genomes, went into each replicate PCR. The purified libraries were quantified using a Qubit 3.0 fluorometer, sized with a Bioanalyzer 2100, and then quantified again using the KAPA Library Quantification kit. Every immunoSEQ 96-well plate was sequenced on a dedicated single-read 150-cycle Illumina NextSeq 550 flow cell. The published analysis was carried out like this. Because only junctional sequences without quality scores were contained in the immunoSEQ output, filtering matching that applied to full-length reads could not be performed. Sequences were annotated with PyIR, a Python wrapper for IgBLAST v1.9, and V/J genes and CDR3 were assigned using IMGT germline references. Any read was removed if the V/J assignment was weak (E-value above 1e-6), the CDR3 was missing, or the read contained stop codons, out-of-frame junctions, or ambiguous translated residues. V3J clonotypes were defined as sequences sharing an identical inferred V gene, J gene, and CDR3 amino acid sequence. The percentage overlap between two repertoires was calculated by dividing the number of shared unique clonotypes by the size of the smaller repertoire. RTK rarefaction, the Chao1 estimator, and Recon v2.1 estimates of unobserved clonotypes were used to assess repertoire richness. Generation probabilities for all TCRbeta clonotypes obtained by the gDNA method from a handful of donors were computed using OLGA. TCRdb stores this immuneACCESS table with in-frame sequences only. Part of the clones is absent; in the studies checked, under half of the shortfall reflects unresolved V genes, and no reason is known for the rest. Clonal size and the V and J genes are those of that table, whereas D and trimming came from the DNA. The sample profile shows over a million clones; roughly 97% of them were found once. The top ten clones comprise over 1% of the sample.

Notes on this clone: Its recognized antigen is unknown. No much larger clonotype is one base removed from it; base qualities were not supplied.

The rearrangement combines TRBV5-1 with TRBJ2-5; the D gene is perhaps TRBD1 or TRBD2, as each covers 5 bases. The sample comprised naive CD4+ T cells sorted from blood. The meaning of the sample's cell subset or site label: CD45RA+ positively selected. The TCR originated in a man in his thirties or forties in good health. In nucleotides, the sequence is TGCGCCAGCAGCTCCAGGGACCCGATCCAAGAGACCCAGTACTTC. This sequence encodes CASSSRDPIQETQYF.